This section outlines one T cell receptor beta chain sequence together with its context. Caucasian individuals from Russia who were healthy and aged roughly 6 to 95 acted as donors. Researchers report isolating at least 6 million PBMCs per sample. This entry comes from a study of blood T cells in healthy people across ages. Sample-barcoded 5' priming and a J-beta primer mix drove a second PCR of roughly 6 to 12 cycles. The template-switch adaptor, which had 12 random nucleotides, put a tag on each cDNA molecule. A single record per CDR3 protein comes from TCRdb applying MiXCR to the 5' RACE reads. The sample lists around 800,000 distinct CDR3 sequences, roughly 44% occurring once. J was trimmed by 0 bases and V by 2 bases; bases with no gene match: 5. Germline CDR1 SGHRS, CDR2 YFSETQ. The CDR3 extends over 17 amino acids.

Source material: blood. The receptor comes from a man aged 55 to 70 in good health. The chain employs TRBV5-1 and TRBJ2-6; the match to TRBD1 covers 7 bases. DNA for the CDR3: TGCGCCAGCAGCTTTCAGGGACAGCCCTCTGGGGCCAACGTCCTGACTTTC. Its translation: CASSFQGQPSGANVLTF.